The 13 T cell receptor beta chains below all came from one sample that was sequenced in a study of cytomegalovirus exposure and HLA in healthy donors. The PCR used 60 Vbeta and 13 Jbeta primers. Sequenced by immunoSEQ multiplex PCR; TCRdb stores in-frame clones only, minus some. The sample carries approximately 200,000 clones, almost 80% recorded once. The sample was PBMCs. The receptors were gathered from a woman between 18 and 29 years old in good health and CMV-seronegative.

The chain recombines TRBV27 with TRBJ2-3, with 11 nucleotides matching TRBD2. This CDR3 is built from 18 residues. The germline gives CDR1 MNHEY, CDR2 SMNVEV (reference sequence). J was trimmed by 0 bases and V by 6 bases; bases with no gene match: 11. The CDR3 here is CASSPNRRLAGSTDTQYF. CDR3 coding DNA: TGTGCCAGCAGCCCAAATCGTCGACTAGCGGGGAGCACAGATACGCAGTATTTT.

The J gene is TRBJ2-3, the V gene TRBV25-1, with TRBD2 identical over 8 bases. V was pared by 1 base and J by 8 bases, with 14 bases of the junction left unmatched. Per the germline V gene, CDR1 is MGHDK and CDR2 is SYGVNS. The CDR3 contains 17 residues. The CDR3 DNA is TGTGCCAGCAGTGAATCTCGGGGGGGACTAGGGTCCTCTACGCAGTATTTT. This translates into CASSESRGGLGSSTQYF.

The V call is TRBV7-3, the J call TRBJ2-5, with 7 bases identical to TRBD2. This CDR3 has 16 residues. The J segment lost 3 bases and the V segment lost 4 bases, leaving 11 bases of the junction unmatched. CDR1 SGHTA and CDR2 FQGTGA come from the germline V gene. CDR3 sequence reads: CASSSSPPGGEETQYF. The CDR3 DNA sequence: TGTGCCAGCAGCTCGAGCCCCCCGGGAGGAGAAGAGACCCAGTACTTC.

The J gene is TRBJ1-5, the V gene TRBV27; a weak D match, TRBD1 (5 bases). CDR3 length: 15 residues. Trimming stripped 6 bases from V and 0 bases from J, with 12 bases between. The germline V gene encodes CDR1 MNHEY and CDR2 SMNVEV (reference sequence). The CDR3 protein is CASSQQAYSNQPQHF. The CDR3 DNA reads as TGTGCCAGCAGCCAACAGGCGTATAGCAATCAGCCCCAGCATTTT.

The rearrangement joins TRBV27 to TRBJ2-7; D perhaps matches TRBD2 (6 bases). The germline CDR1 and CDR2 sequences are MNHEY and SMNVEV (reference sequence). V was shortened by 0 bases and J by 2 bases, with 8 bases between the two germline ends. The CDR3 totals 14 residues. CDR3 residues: CASSLSRGTYEQYF. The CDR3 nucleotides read TGTGCCAGCAGTTTATCGCGGGGAACCTACGAGCAGTACTTC.

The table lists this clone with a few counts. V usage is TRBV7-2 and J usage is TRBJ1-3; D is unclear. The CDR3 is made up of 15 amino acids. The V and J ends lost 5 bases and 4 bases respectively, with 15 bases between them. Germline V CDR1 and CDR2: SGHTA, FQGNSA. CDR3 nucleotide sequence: TGTGCCAGCAGCCGTGGACTCAAGGGAGGAAACACCATATATTTT. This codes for CASSRGLKGGNTIYF.

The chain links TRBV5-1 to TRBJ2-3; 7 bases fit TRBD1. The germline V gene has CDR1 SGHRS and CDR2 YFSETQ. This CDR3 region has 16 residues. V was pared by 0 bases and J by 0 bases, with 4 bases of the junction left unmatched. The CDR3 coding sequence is TGCGCCAGCAGCTTGGCCGAGGGGGCAAGCACAGATACGCAGTATTTT. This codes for CASSLAEGASTDTQYF.

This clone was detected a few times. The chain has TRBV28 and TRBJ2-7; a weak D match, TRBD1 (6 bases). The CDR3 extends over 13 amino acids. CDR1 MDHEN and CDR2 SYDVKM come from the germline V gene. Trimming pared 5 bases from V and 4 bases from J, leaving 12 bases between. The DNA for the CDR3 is TGTGCCAGCAGTCCTGGGGGCGTTTACGAGCAGTACTTC. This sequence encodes CASSPGGVYEQYF.

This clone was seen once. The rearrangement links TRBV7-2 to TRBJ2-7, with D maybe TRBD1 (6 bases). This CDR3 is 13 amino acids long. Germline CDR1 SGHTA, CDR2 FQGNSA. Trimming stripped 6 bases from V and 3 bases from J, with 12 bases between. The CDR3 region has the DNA TGTGCCAGCAGTCCTCAGGGGTTCTACGAGCAGTACTTC. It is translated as CASSPQGFYEQYF.

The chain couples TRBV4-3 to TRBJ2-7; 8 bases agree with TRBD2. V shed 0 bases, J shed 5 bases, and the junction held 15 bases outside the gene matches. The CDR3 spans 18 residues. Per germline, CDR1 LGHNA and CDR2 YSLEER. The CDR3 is CASSQEAAPTGGRNEQYF. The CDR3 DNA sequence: TGCGCCAGCAGCCAAGAGGCGGCGCCGACGGGAGGGCGCAACGAGCAGTACTTC.

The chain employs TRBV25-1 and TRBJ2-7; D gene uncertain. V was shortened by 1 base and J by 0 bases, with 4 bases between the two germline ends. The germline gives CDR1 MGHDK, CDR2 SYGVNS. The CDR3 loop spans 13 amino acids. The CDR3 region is CASSEWASYEQYF. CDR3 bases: TGTGCCAGCAGTGAATGGGCCTCCTACGAGCAGTACTTC.

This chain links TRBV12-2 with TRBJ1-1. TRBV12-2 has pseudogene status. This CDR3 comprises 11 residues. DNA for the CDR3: TGCGGCAGGTTGGGGGGTACTGAAGCTTTCTTT. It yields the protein CGRLGGTEAFF.

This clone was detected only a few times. The CDR3 is CASSLAGGTNQPQHF. DNA of the CDR3: TGTGCCAGCAGTTTAGCGGGGGGCACCAATCAGCCCCAGCATTTT. V usage is TRBV27 and J usage is TRBJ1-5; a possible D gene is TRBD1 (6 bases). This CDR3 contains 15 residues. V lost 2 bases to trimming and J lost 3 bases, with 11 bases between them. Germline V gene lookup returns CDR1 MNHEY and CDR2 SMNVEV (reference sequence).